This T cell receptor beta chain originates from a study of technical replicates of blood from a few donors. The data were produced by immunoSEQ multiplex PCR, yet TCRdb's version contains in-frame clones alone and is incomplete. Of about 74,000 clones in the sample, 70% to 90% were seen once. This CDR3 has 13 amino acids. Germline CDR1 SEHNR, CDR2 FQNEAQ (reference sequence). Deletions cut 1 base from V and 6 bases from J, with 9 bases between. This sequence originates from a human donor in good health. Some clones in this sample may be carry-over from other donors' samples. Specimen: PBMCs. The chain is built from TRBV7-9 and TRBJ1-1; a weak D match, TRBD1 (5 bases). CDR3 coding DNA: TGTGCCAGCAGCTTAGGTGACAGACCTGAAGCTTTCTTT. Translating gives CASSLGDRPEAFF.